One sample yielded the 20 T cell receptor beta chains listed below, sequenced in a study of T-cell memory formation after mild COVID-19. TCRdb independently ran MiXCR on the 5' RACE reads; one entry per CDR3 protein. The sample consists of a few hundred thousand distinct CDR3 sequences, 15% to 20% of them appearing once. The specimen was PBMCs or a T cell subset sorted from them (not recorded which). All receptors derive from a man younger than 35 who had mild COVID-19 (a few samples of this study predate the infection). Cell type and time point are not known.

The chain carries TRBV5-1 and TRBJ2-1, with TRBD1 matching over 12 bases. The end of the DNA fits TRBJ2-7 better, so the J call may be wrong. Germline values: CDR1 SGHRS, CDR2 YFSETQ. The CDR3 is 17 amino acids. CDR3 protein: CASSLGRGTGGPNEQYF. The DNA for the CDR3 is TGCGCCAGCAGCCTGGGACGCGGGACAGGGGGCCCCAATGAGCAGTACTTC.

This clonotype was detected a few times. The chain combines TRBV11-2 with TRBJ2-3; D may be TRBD2 (6 bases). This CDR3 has 15 amino acids. Germline assignment: CDR1 SGHAT and CDR2 FQNNGV. Trimming left V 6 bases short and J 1 base short, with 14 bases between. The CDR3 reads CASSKRRDRTDTQYF. As DNA, the CDR3 is TGTGCCAGCAGTAAAAGGAGGGACCGCACAGATACGCAGTATTTT.

This clonotype was detected many times. J is TRBJ2-5 and V is TRBV7-9; no firm D call. The germline gives CDR1 SEHNR, CDR2 FQNEAQ (reference sequence). The CDR3 is 15 residues long. The germline V and J ends were trimmed by 2 bases and 5 bases, with 15 bases remaining between them. The CDR3 coding sequence is TGTGCCAGCAGCTTACTTCTCCGGAAGGGTGAGACCCAGTACTTC. Its translation is CASSLLLRKGETQYF.

Only a few counts were recorded for this clonotype. The chain carries TRBV2 and TRBJ2-3; tentatively, D is TRBD1 (6 bases). Trimming took off 6 bases at V and 3 bases at J, with 16 bases between the two ends. The V gene's germline CDR1 is SNHLY and CDR2 FYNNEI. CDR3 size: 15 residues. CDR3 amino acids: CASSDDRRVTDTQYF. Written as DNA, the CDR3 is TGTGCCAGCAGCGACGACAGGCGGGTAACAGATACGCAGTATTTT.

The chain couples TRBV25-1 to TRBJ2-3; D is possibly TRBD1 or TRBD2 (6 bases each). Germline values: CDR1 MGHDK, CDR2 SYGVNS. This CDR3 contains 16 residues. V gave up 0 bases and J gave up 3 bases, with 13 bases separating them. DNA of the CDR3: TGTGCCAGCAGTGAATACAGAGGGGGGCAGACAGATACGCAGTATTTT. It yields the protein CASSEYRGGQTDTQYF.

The chain uses TRBV9 and TRBJ1-3; D may be TRBD1 (6 bases). V lost 1 base and J 1 base, leaving 9 bases between the germline ends. Germline CDR1 reads SGDLS; CDR2 reads YYNGEE. The CDR3 is 15 amino acids. The CDR3 DNA follows: TGTGCCAGCAGCGTATTTACAGGGTCTGGAAACACCATATATTTT. The encoded protein is CASSVFTGSGNTIYF.

CDR3 nucleotide sequence: TGCGCCAGCAGCCAAGTTGACCGGGACTCGCCCCAGCATTTT. This sequence encodes CASSQVDRDSPQHF. The rearrangement uses TRBV4-1 and TRBJ1-5; possible D gene TRBD1, 5 bases. The CDR3 loop spans 14 amino acids. Germline loops: CDR1 MGHRA, CDR2 YSYEKL. V was pared by 1 base and J by 9 bases, with 13 bases between.

This rearrangement joins TRBV12-3 or TRBV12-4 to TRBJ2-3; 12 nucleotides match TRBD2. V lost 6 bases to trimming and J lost 0 bases; unmatched junction nucleotides: 4. CDR3 size: 16 residues. The DNA for the CDR3 is TGTGCCAGCAGCTTCCTAGCGGGGGGGAGCACAGATACGCAGTATTTT. It specifies CASSFLAGGSTDTQYF.

This chain links TRBV6-4 with TRBJ2-1, with D maybe TRBD2 (6 bases). The CDR3 has 13 residues. V was cut by 4 bases and J by 7 bases, with 11 bases left in between. Germline loops: CDR1 MRHNA, CDR2 SNTAGT. In nucleotides, the CDR3 is TGTGCCAGCAGTGCCGACGGGGGAAATGAGCAGTTCTTC. This encodes CASSADGGNEQFF.

This clonotype has ten or more counts. The V and J genes are TRBV4-1 and TRBJ2-7; 11 bases align to TRBD2. CDR1 and CDR2 from the germline V gene are MGHRA and YSYEKL. The CDR3 extends over 13 amino acids. Trimming cost V 4 bases and J 5 bases; bases outside gene matches: 1. The CDR3 bases are TGCGCCAGCAGCCCACTAGCGGGGGACGAGCAGTACTTC. It codes for CASSPLAGDEQYF.

This clonotype turned up a few times. The chain has TRBV7-2 and TRBJ2-2; a weak D match, TRBD1 (5 bases). V was pared by 2 bases and J by 1 base, with 11 bases between. CDR3 length equals 16 residues. In germline, CDR1 is SGHTA, CDR2 FQGNSA. The CDR3 sequence is CASSLLGLLNTGELFF. The CDR3 DNA sequence: TGTGCCAGCAGCTTATTGGGGCTCCTGAACACCGGGGAGCTGTTTTTT. Looking up the rest from reference TRBV7-2 and TRBJ2-2 gives the full variable domain: GAGVSQSPSNKVTEKGKDVELRCDPISGHTALYWYRQSLGQGLEFLIYFQGNSAPDKSGLPSDRFSAERTGGSVSTLTIQRTQQEDSAVYLCASSLLGLLNTGELFFGEGSRLTVL.

This clonotype has a handful of counts. This chain links TRBV6-6 with TRBJ2-7, with 9 bases matching TRBD1. From germline, CDR1 is MNHNY and CDR2 SVGAGI (reference sequence). The ends lost 6 bases at V and 0 bases at J; junction bases unmatched: 3. The CDR3 spans 14 residues. This CDR3 is CASSRDRVSYEQYF. DNA of the CDR3: TGTGCCAGCAGCCGGGACAGGGTCTCCTACGAGCAGTACTTC.

The rearrangement uses TRBV3-1 and TRBJ2-2; unclear D gene. Germline lookup yields CDR1 LGHDT and CDR2 YNNKEL (reference sequence). Trimming removed 3 bases at V and 3 bases at J, with 5 bases between. CDR3 length: 13 amino acids. CDR3 region: CASSQEYTGELFF. CDR3 nucleotide sequence: TGTGCCAGCAGCCAGGAGTACACCGGGGAGCTGTTTTTT.

The CDR3 sequence is CASSLDRVEQFF. The CDR3 region has the DNA TGTGCCAGCAGCTTAGATAGGGTTGAGCAGTTCTTC. The rearrangement links TRBV7-2 to TRBJ2-1; D uncertain. Per the germline V gene, CDR1 is SGHTA and CDR2 is FQGNSA. Trimming left V 1 base short and J 9 bases short, with 7 bases between. The CDR3 has 12 amino acids.

This clonotype has a count of ten or more. The rearrangement joins TRBV5-6 to TRBJ2-3; TRBD1 is a possible D gene (6 bases). Germline-derived CDR1 and CDR2 are SGHDT and YYEEEE. V was trimmed by 0 bases and J by 6 bases, leaving 14 bases between them. The CDR3 length is 15 residues. The CDR3 DNA reads TGTGCCAGCAGCTTGGTGGGGGCGCACGGGGATACGCAGTATTTT. Protein product: CASSLVGAHGDTQYF.

The chain recombines TRBV2 with TRBJ2-2; the match to TRBD2 covers 11 bases. The V segment lost 6 bases and the J segment 6 bases; nucleotides outside the gene matches: 6. This CDR3 has 15 residues. CDR1 is SNHLY and CDR2 is FYNNEI in the germline V gene. The CDR3 DNA reads TGTGCCAGCAGAACGACTAGCGGGGTTGCCGGGGAGCTGTTTTTT. Protein sequence: CASRTTSGVAGELFF.

By proportion, this clonotype is medium-sized (0.01 to 0.1%). The chain links TRBV6-2 or TRBV6-3 to TRBJ2-1; 13 bases line up with TRBD2. The V gene's germline CDR1 is MNHEY and CDR2 SVGEGT. This CDR3 comprises 18 residues. Trimming cost V 6 bases and J 3 bases; bases outside gene matches: 11. This CDR3 reads CASRGGLAGVPLYNEQFF. The CDR3 DNA is TGTGCCAGCAGGGGTGGACTAGCGGGGGTACCCCTCTACAATGAGCAGTTCTTC.

This chain links TRBV27 with TRBJ2-7, with D uncertain. The CDR3 contains 13 residues. Trimming took off 0 bases at V and 3 bases at J, with 6 bases between the two ends. Germline assignment: CDR1 MNHEY and CDR2 SMNVEV (reference sequence). CDR3 sequence (DNA): TGTGCCAGCAGTTTATCGTGGGGCTACGAGCAGTACTTC. The encoded protein is CASSLSWGYEQYF.

This rearrangement joins TRBV28 to TRBJ2-1; D gene unclear. The CDR3 contains 12 residues. V was pared by 5 bases and J by 10 bases, with 12 bases between. Germline CDR1 MDHEN, CDR2 SYDVKM. The CDR3, as DNA: TGTGCCAGCAGTCCAACGGTTGGAGAGCAGTTCTTC. It is translated as CASSPTVGEQFF.

V is TRBV15 and J is TRBJ2-5, with 10 bases that match TRBD2. The germline V gene has CDR1 LNHNV and CDR2 YYDKDF (reference sequence). The ends lost 0 bases at V and 4 bases at J; junction bases unmatched: 2. The CDR3 contains 15 residues. Here the CDR3 reads CATSREERGGETQYF. CDR3 bases: TGTGCCACCAGCAGAGAAGAGCGGGGGGGAGAGACCCAGTACTTC.